This T cell receptor beta chain originates from a study of cytomegalovirus exposure and HLA in healthy donors. Germline V gene lookup returns CDR1 MDHEN and CDR2 SYDVKM. This CDR3 contains 15 residues. V was cut by 7 bases and J by 7 bases, with 17 bases left in between. Of note for this clone: Its specificity is unknown.

Whole-study findings and limits: Whilst most TCR sequences proved rare, a subset of public TCRs occurred across many donors. TCR beta V- and J-gene trimming was later associated with a missense DCLRE1C variant.

The PCR made use of 60 Vbeta and 13 Jbeta primers. Repertoires were generated with immunoSEQ multiplex PCR, while TCRdb's copy carries only in-frame clones and drops some. The table includes roughly 140,000 clones, over 65% detected once. The chain joins TRBV28 to TRBJ1-6; possible D gene TRBD1, 5 bases. The sequenced sample consisted of PBMCs. The TCR comes from a female donor in good health and CMV-seronegative. The CDR3 coding sequence is TGTGCCAGCAACCCCTCCCCAGGGCTCAATTCACCCCTCCACTTT. Its protein product is CASNPSPGLNSPLHF.